This T cell receptor beta chain was recovered during a study of T cell responses to AZD1222 COVID-19 vaccine. This CDR3 is built from 13 residues. Germline CDR1 and CDR2: LNHDA and SQIVND (reference sequence). Trimming took 5 bases from V and 4 from J; bases not matched to a gene: 4. Study-wide points: Mostly white British, mostly female donors; authors suggested clonal diversity may be underestimated. Two doses of AZD1222 preceded a rise in Spike-specific TCR breadth and depth. Repertoire sampling occurred only after the peak T cell response.

Assay used: immunoSEQ multiplex PCR; TCRdb lists only in-frame clones, some missing. The data hold more than 40,000 clones, with around 90% observed a single time. Details on this clone: Its antigen is still unknown.

The rearrangement joins TRBV19 to TRBJ1-2; 7 positions agree with TRBD1. Here the sequenced sample was peripheral blood, taken 28 days after the second AZD1222 dose. The TCR was taken from an adult who received the AZD1222 COVID-19 vaccine. CDR3 sequence: CASSSQGPYGYTF. In nucleotides, the CDR3 is TGTGCCAGTAGTTCACAGGGGCCCTATGGCTACACCTTC.